What follows are 8 T cell receptor beta chains derived from one specimen sequenced in a study of identical twins. MiXCR, applied by TCRdb to the 5' RACE reads, yields one record per CDR3 protein. In the table there are about 210,000 distinct CDR3 sequences, approximately 9% of which are singletons. Specimen: memory (CD45RO+) T cells sorted from blood. Source of these receptors: a woman aged 18-35 years in good health.

This clonotype was detected only a few times. The chain is built from TRBV4-3 and TRBJ2-1; TRBD2 matches at 9 bases. After removal of 2 bases from V and 9 bases from J, the junction contained 14 bases not matched to a gene. The germline V gene encodes CDR1 LGHNA and CDR2 YSLEER. This CDR3 is built from 17 residues. DNA for the CDR3: TGCGCCAGCAGCCAACTGACTAGCGGTAAAAAGGGCAGTGAGCAGTTCTTC. Translated, it gives CASSQLTSGKKGSEQFF.

The chain links TRBV7-3 to TRBJ2-1; D is possibly TRBD2 (7 bases). V shed 3 bases and J shed 5 bases, with 14 bases lying between them. Germline loops: CDR1 SGHTA, CDR2 FQGTGA. The CDR3 spans 15 residues. The DNA of the CDR3 is TGTGCCAGCAGCTTCCTCGGGGGGCTAAACAATGAGCAGTTCTTC. It is translated as CASSFLGGLNNEQFF.

This clonotype has at least ten counts. This chain connects TRBV5-6 to TRBJ2-7; 7 nucleotides agree with TRBD1. CDR3 length: 14 residues. CDR1 and CDR2 from the germline V gene are SGHDT and YYEEEE. Losses at the gene ends were 0 bases for V and 2 bases for J; bases not matched to a gene: 2. CDR3 residues: CASSLVGQTYEQYF. The CDR3 DNA follows: TGTGCCAGCAGCTTGGTGGGACAGACCTACGAGCAGTACTTC.

This clonotype was detected only a few times. The chain is built from TRBV24-1 and TRBJ2-3; TRBD1 is a possible D gene (5 bases). Deletions cut 4 bases from V and 0 bases from J, with 13 bases between. This CDR3 spans 16 amino acids. Germline CDR1 reads KGHDR; CDR2 reads SFDVKD. The CDR3 loop reads CATSDPDKGSTDTQYF. The CDR3 bases are TGTGCCACCAGTGACCCCGACAAGGGGAGCACAGATACGCAGTATTTT.

CDR3 protein: CASSPGWSTEAFF. CDR3 DNA: TGTGCCAGCAGCCCGGGATGGAGCACTGAAGCTTTCTTT. J is TRBJ1-1 and V is TRBV3-1; no clear D gene. Germline V gene sequence: CDR1 LGHDT, CDR2 YNNKEL (reference sequence). This CDR3 comprises 13 residues. Trimming took off 4 bases at V and 4 bases at J, with 10 bases between the two ends. The full variable domain, in which reference TRBV3-1 and TRBJ1-1 provide the parts outside the CDR3, is DTAVSQTPKYLVTQMGNDKSIKCEQNLGHDTMYWYKQDSKKFLKIMFSYNNKELIINETVPNRFSPKSPDKAHLNLHINSLELGDSAVYFCASSPGWSTEAFFGQGTRLTVV.

This clonotype showed up just a few times. The chain is built from TRBV9 and TRBJ2-3, with D perhaps being TRBD1 or TRBD2 (5 bases each). Trimming cost V 4 bases and J 2 bases, with 14 bases left between them. CDR1 and CDR2 from the germline V gene are SGDLS and YYNGEE. CDR3 size: 15 residues. The CDR3: CASSQGSTTTDTQYF. The CDR3, as DNA: TGTGCCAGCAGCCAGGGATCGACTACCACAGATACGCAGTATTTT.

This clonotype has a handful of counts. The gene calls are TRBV11-2 and TRBJ1-1; D remains ambiguous. The V end was cut by 2 bases, the J end by 8 bases, with 12 bases between. Per germline, CDR1 SGHAT and CDR2 FQNNGV. This CDR3 is 13 amino acids long. The CDR3 sequence is CASSLSRAGEAFF. The CDR3, as DNA: TGTGCCAGCAGCTTAAGTCGCGCGGGGGAAGCTTTCTTT.

This clonotype was recorded a few times. V and J are TRBV3-1 and TRBJ1-5; 10 bases agree with TRBD1. CDR1 and CDR2 (germline): LGHDT, YNNKEL (reference sequence). The junction had 3 bases not matched to a gene; V was cut back by 4 bases and J by 6 bases. The CDR3 has 14 amino acids. CDR3 sequence reads: CASSRGQGPQPQHF. The CDR3 DNA reads TGTGCCAGCAGCCGGGGACAGGGGCCTCAGCCCCAGCATTTT.